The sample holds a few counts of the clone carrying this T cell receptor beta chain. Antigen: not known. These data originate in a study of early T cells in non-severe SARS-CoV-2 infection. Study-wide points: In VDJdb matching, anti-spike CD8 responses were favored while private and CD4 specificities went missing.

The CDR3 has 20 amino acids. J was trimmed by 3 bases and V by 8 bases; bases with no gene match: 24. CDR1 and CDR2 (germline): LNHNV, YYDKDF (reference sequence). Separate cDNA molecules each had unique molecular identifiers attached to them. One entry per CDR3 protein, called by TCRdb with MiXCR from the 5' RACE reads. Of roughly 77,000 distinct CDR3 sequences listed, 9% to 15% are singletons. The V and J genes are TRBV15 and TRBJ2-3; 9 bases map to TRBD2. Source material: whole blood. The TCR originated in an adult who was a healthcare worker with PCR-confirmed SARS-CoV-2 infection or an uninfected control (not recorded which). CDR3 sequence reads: CATAPYPLAGAGGGTDTQYF. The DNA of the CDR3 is TGTGCCACCGCCCCATACCCCTTAGCGGGAGCGGGCGGGGGGACAGATACGCAGTATTTT. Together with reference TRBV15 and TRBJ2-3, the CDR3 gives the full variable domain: DAMVIQNPRYQVTQFGKPVTLSCSQTLNHNVMYWYQQKSSQAPKLLFHYYDKDFNNEADTPDNFQSRRPNTSFCFLDIRSPGLGDTAMYLCATAPYPLAGAGGGTDTQYFGPGTRLTVL.